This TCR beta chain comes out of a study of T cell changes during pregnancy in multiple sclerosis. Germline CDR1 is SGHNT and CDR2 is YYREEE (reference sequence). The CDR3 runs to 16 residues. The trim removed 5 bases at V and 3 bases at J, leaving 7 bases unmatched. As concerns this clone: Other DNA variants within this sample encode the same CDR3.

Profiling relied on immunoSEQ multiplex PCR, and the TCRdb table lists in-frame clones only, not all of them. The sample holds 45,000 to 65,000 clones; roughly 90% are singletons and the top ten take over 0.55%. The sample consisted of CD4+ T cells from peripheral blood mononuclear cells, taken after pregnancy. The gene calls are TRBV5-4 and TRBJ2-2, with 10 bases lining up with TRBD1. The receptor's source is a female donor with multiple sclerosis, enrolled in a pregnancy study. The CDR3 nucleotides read TGTGCCAGCAGGTTCGGGACAGGGGATGACACCGGGGAGCTGTTTTTT. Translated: CASRFGTGDDTGELFF.